The next 21 T cell receptor beta chains were all read from a single sample in a study of response to subunit inactivated influenza vaccine. TCRdb processed the RT-PCR reads anew with MiXCR; each CDR3 protein has one entry. This sample has about 830,000 distinct CDR3 sequences, with under 20% found just once. The sequencing here drew on PBMCs from blood, taken less than 6 days after vaccination. All receptors derive from a man aged 50-60 years who received an inactivated influenza vaccine.

The chain carries TRBV4-3 and TRBJ2-7, with 7 bases identical to TRBD1. Germline CDR1 reads LGHNA; CDR2 reads YSLEER. V shed 0 bases, J shed 2 bases, and the junction held 7 bases outside the gene matches. The CDR3 runs 16 residues. The CDR3 here is CASSQEAGGFPYEQYF. In DNA, the CDR3 is TGCGCCAGCAGCCAAGAGGCAGGGGGTTTCCCCTACGAGCAGTACTTC.

The rearrangement links TRBV9 to TRBJ1-5; unclear D gene. Germline V CDR1 and CDR2: SGDLS, YYNGEE. The V end was cut by 4 bases, the J end by 0 bases, with 11 bases between. The CDR3 is 15 amino acids. CDR3 DNA: TGTGCCAGCAGCCCAAGCGACGGTAGCAATCAGCCCCAGCATTTT. Amino acids: CASSPSDGSNQPQHF.

The chain joins TRBV5-1 to TRBJ2-6; no clear D gene. V gave up 0 bases and J gave up 2 bases, with 15 bases separating them. CDR3 length: 18 residues. CDR1 is SGHRS and CDR2 is YFSETQ in the germline V gene. In DNA form, the CDR3 reads TGCGCCAGCAGCTTGGTTGGGCCAAGTCAAGCTGGGGCCAACGTCCTGACTTTC. The encoded protein is CASSLVGPSQAGANVLTF.

This clonotype was observed a handful of times. This sequence joins TRBV9 and TRBJ2-7; the D gene is possibly TRBD1 (6 bases). This CDR3 is 14 amino acids long. V was pared by 0 bases and J by 2 bases, with 9 bases between. Germline V CDR1 and CDR2: SGDLS, YYNGEE. Here the CDR3 DNA reads TGTGCCAGCAGCGTAGATTGGACAGCCTACGAGCAGTACTTC. Encoded protein: CASSVDWTAYEQYF.

The rearrangement joins TRBV7-6 to TRBJ2-1; 7 bases match TRBD2. Trimming removed 3 bases from V and 0 bases from J; junction bases left unmatched: 8. This CDR3 contains 17 residues. Germline V gives CDR1 SGHVS, CDR2 FNYEAQ. CDR3 sequence (DNA): TGTGCCAGCAGCTTCACTAGCGACGGTGGCTCCTACAATGAGCAGTTCTTC. Translated, it gives CASSFTSDGGSYNEQFF.

The chain employs TRBV18 and TRBJ2-2; D call uncertain. V lost 0 bases to trimming and J lost 6 bases, with 8 bases between them. The germline V gene encodes CDR1 KGHSH and CDR2 LQKENI. The CDR3 length is 14 residues. Here the CDR3 DNA reads TGTGCCAGCTCACCACCGATGCCCTCCGGGGAGCTGTTTTTT. This gives the protein CASSPPMPSGELFF.

This sequence joins TRBV6-1 and TRBJ1-5; a possible D gene is TRBD1 (5 bases). Germline lookup yields CDR1 MNHNS and CDR2 SASEGT. V was cut by 6 bases and J by 4 bases, with 16 bases left in between. The CDR3 runs 15 residues. CDR3 DNA sequence: TGTGCCAGCAGGCGGATGGGGGAGGGAAATCAGCCCCAGCATTTT. Protein: CASRRMGEGNQPQHF.

This clonotype has just a few counts. The chain has TRBV12-3 or TRBV12-4 and TRBJ2-5, with D unresolved. The CDR3 covers 13 residues. V was cut by 1 base and J by 7 bases, with 10 bases left in between. DNA of the CDR3: TGTGCCAGCAGTTTAGGTGGATTCGGGACCCAGTACTTC. This sequence encodes CASSLGGFGTQYF.

This clonotype has ten or more counts. V usage is TRBV20-1 and J usage is TRBJ2-7, with D possibly being TRBD1 (6 bases). Trimming pared 6 bases from V and 4 bases from J, leaving 10 bases between. This CDR3 has 11 residues. Looked up from germline, CDR1 is DFQATT and CDR2 is SNEGSKA (reference sequence). As DNA, the CDR3 is TGCAGTGCCGGAGACAGGTACGAGCAGTACTTC. Translated: CSAGDRYEQYF.

This clonotype was counted only a few times. The chain carries TRBV20-1 and TRBJ2-7; possible D gene TRBD1, 5 bases. Germline V lookup: CDR1 DFQATT, CDR2 SNEGSKA (reference sequence). The CDR3 covers 14 residues. V shed 1 base and J shed 3 bases, with 13 bases lying between them. In DNA form, the CDR3 reads TGCAGTGCTAGAGTAGTTCCAGGACACTACGAGCAGTACTTC. This sequence encodes CSARVVPGHYEQYF.

This clonotype was counted ten times or more. This chain joins TRBV29-1 and TRBJ2-5; 7 bases agree with TRBD1. Germline CDR1 SQVTM, CDR2 ANQGSEA. The CDR3 has 13 amino acids. V lost 4 bases and J lost 3; bases outside the gene matches: 5. The CDR3, as DNA: TGCAGCGTTGCGGGACAGAGCAAAGAGACCCAGTACTTC. Translation: CSVAGQSKETQYF. Full variable domain (outside the CDR3, taken from reference TRBV29-1 and TRBJ2-5): SAVISQKPSRDICQRGTSLTIQCQVDSQVTMMFWYRQQPGQSLTLIATANQGSEATYESGFVIDKFPISRPNLTFSTLTVSNMSPEDSSIYLCSVAGQSKETQYFGPGTRLLVL.

The chain is built from TRBV11-2 and TRBJ2-4; D not resolved. Between the trimmed V and J ends, which lost 2 bases and 4 bases, there was a span of 6 bases. This CDR3 has 13 amino acids. Looked up from germline, CDR1 is SGHAT and CDR2 is FQNNGV. Here the CDR3 reads CASSLTRKNIQYF. CDR3 sequence (DNA): TGTGCCAGCAGCTTAACCAGGAAAAACATTCAGTACTTC.

V and J are TRBV7-2 and TRBJ1-2; tentative D call: TRBD1 (5 bases). V gave up 6 bases and J gave up 3 bases, with 11 bases separating them. The CDR3 is 13 amino acids. Germline CDR1 SGHTA, CDR2 FQGNSA. For the CDR3, the DNA is TGTGCCAGCAGAACGGGACTGCACTATGGCTACACCTTC. It specifies CASRTGLHYGYTF. The full variable domain, its missing parts supplied by reference TRBV7-2 and TRBJ1-2, is GAGVSQSPSNKVTEKGKDVELRCDPISGHTALYWYRQSLGQGLEFLIYFQGNSAPDKSGLPSDRFSAERTGGSVSTLTIQRTQQEDSAVYLCASRTGLHYGYTFGSGTRLTVV.

The chain employs TRBV28 and TRBJ2-7; 7 bases match TRBD2. The V gene end was trimmed by 3 bases and the J gene end by 6 bases; junction bases not matched to a gene: 5. The germline CDR1 and CDR2 sequences are MDHEN and SYDVKM. The CDR3 has 13 amino acids. The CDR3 is CASSFGGELEQYF. In nucleotides, the CDR3 is TGTGCCAGCAGTTTTGGGGGGGAGCTCGAGCAGTACTTC.

At least ten counts were recorded for this clonotype. The V call is TRBV7-2, the J call TRBJ2-7, with D tentatively TRBD2 (6 bases). The germline V gene has CDR1 SGHTA and CDR2 FQGNSA. The CDR3 length is 15 residues. V was trimmed by 1 base and J by 3 bases, leaving 13 bases between them. The CDR3 loop is CASSLVGGMYYEQYF. CDR3 DNA sequence: TGTGCCAGCAGCTTAGTCGGGGGAATGTACTACGAGCAGTACTTC.

The rearrangement links TRBV5-1 to TRBJ2-5; D assignment may be TRBD1 or TRBD2 (5 bases each). V gave up 4 bases and J gave up 5 bases, with 18 bases separating them. The CDR3 loop spans 15 amino acids. The germline gives CDR1 SGHRS, CDR2 YFSETQ. Here the CDR3 reads CASSEERDLGETQYF. Here the CDR3 DNA reads TGCGCCAGCAGCGAGGAAAGGGACCTGGGGGAGACCCAGTACTTC.

V is TRBV5-1 and J is TRBJ2-5; TRBD2 aligns across 8 bases. Germline V gene data show CDR1 as SGHRS and CDR2 as YFSETQ. V shed 3 bases, J shed 5 bases, and the junction held 6 bases outside the gene matches. CDR3 length equals 14 residues. In DNA, the CDR3 is TGCGCCAGCAGCTCGGGAGGGCCACGGGAGACCCAGTACTTC. Translating gives CASSSGGPRETQYF.

This rearrangement joins TRBV6-6 to TRBJ2-7; D is unclear. The V gene's germline CDR1 is MNHNY and CDR2 SVGAGI (reference sequence). V gave up 2 bases and J gave up 7 bases, with 12 bases separating them. The CDR3 covers 13 residues. DNA for the CDR3: TGTGCCAGCAGTTACGACGGACGGAAGGAGCAGTACTTC. Translated, it gives CASSYDGRKEQYF.

The table lists this clonotype with a few counts. This sequence joins TRBV20-1 and TRBJ2-3; D is unresolved. This CDR3 is built from 12 residues. V was trimmed by 4 bases and J by 6 bases, leaving 11 bases between them. Germline values: CDR1 DFQATT, CDR2 SNEGSKA (reference sequence). In DNA form, the CDR3 reads TGCAGTGCTACGACACGTGGGGATACGCAGTATTTT. This translates into CSATTRGDTQYF.

In this sample, this clonotype turned up a few times. The V and J genes are TRBV9 and TRBJ2-1; 9 positions agree with TRBD2. Trimming took 2 bases from V and 8 from J; bases not matched to a gene: 11. The germline CDR1 and CDR2 sequences are SGDLS and YYNGEE. The CDR3 extends over 16 amino acids. Written as DNA, the CDR3 is TGTGCCAGCAGCGTGTCAGCGGGAGGAGCGGGCGATGAGCAGTTCTTC. It translates to CASSVSAGGAGDEQFF. Full variable domain (rest looked up from reference TRBV9 and TRBJ2-1): DSGVTQTPKHLITATGQRVTLRCSPRSGDLSVYWYQQSLDQGLQFLIQYYNGEERAKGNILERFSAQQFPDLHSELNLSSLELGDSALYFCASSVSAGGAGDEQFFGPGTRLTVL.

The chain has TRBV25-1 and TRBJ2-3; D is uncertain. The CDR3 loop spans 15 amino acids. Between the trimmed V and J ends, which lost 2 bases and 0 bases, there was a span of 9 bases. Germline V gene lookup returns CDR1 MGHDK and CDR2 SYGVNS. This CDR3 reads CASSEDKTSTDTQYF. The DNA of the CDR3 is TGTGCCAGCAGTGAAGACAAAACTAGCACAGATACGCAGTATTTT.